This T cell receptor beta chain was sequenced during a study of blood T cell repertoires in COVID-19. The method was immunoSEQ multiplex PCR; TCRdb's version includes in-frame clones alone and lacks a portion of them. The top ten clones hold around 2% of a sample with 30,000 to 40,000 clones, approximately 91% of them seen once. The CDR3 spans 14 residues. Trimming at V came to 4 bases and at J to 3 bases, leaving 2 bases not matched to a gene. Germline V gene lookup returns CDR1 LGHDT and CDR2 YNNKEL (reference sequence). The V call is TRBV3-1 (or the pseudogene TRBV3-2), the J call TRBJ1-4; the match to TRBD1 covers 7 bases. Source material: peripheral blood. This clonotype was obtained from a human donor in a cohort sampled during active COVID-19. The CDR3 here is CASSRGGSNEKLFF. The DNA of the CDR3 is TGTGCCAGCAGCCGAGGGGGCTCTAATGAAAAACTGTTTTTT.